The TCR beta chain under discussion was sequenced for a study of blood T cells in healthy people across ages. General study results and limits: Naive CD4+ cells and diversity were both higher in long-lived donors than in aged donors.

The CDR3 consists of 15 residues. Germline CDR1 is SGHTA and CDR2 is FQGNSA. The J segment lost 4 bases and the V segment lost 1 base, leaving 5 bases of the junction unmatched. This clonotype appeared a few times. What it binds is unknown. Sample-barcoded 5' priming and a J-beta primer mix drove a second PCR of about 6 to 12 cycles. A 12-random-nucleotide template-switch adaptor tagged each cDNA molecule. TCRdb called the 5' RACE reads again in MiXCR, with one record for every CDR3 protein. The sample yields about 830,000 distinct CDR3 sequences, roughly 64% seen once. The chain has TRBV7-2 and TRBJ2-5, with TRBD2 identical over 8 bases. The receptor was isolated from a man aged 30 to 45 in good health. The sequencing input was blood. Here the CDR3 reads CASSLVAGGRETQYF. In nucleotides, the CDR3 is TGTGCCAGCAGCTTAGTGGCGGGGGGACGAGAGACCCAGTACTTC. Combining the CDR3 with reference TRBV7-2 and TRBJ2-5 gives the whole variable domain GAGVSQSPSNKVTEKGKDVELRCDPISGHTALYWYRQSLGQGLEFLIYFQGNSAPDKSGLPSDRFSAERTGGSVSTLTIQRTQQEDSAVYLCASSLVAGGRETQYFGPGTRLLVL.